One sample yielded the 12 T cell receptor beta chains listed below, sequenced in a study of early T cells in non-severe SARS-CoV-2 infection. MiXCR, run by TCRdb on the 5' RACE reads, gives a single entry per CDR3 protein. The table shows over 25,000 distinct CDR3 sequences, with under 6% occurring only once. Sequenced: whole blood. Every receptor here comes from an adult who was a healthcare worker with PCR-confirmed SARS-CoV-2 infection or an uninfected control (not recorded which).

This clonotype was detected many times. The chain couples TRBV9 to TRBJ2-6; possible D gene TRBD1, 5 bases. This CDR3 is 17 amino acids long. Germline V gives CDR1 SGDLS, CDR2 YYNGEE. Trimming took 0 bases from V and 1 from J, leaving 11 bases between them. The CDR3 region is CASSVETGPSGANVLTF. The CDR3 nucleotides read TGTGCCAGCAGCGTAGAAACAGGCCCATCTGGGGCCAACGTCCTGACTTTC.

This clonotype occurred many times. The chain links TRBV15 to TRBJ2-1; D remains unclear. The CDR3 length is 15 residues. The germline V gene encodes CDR1 LNHNV and CDR2 YYDKDF (reference sequence). V lost 1 base, J lost 4 bases, and 11 bases lay in between. The DNA of the CDR3 is TGTGCCACCAGCAGAGTTGGGTTGGGGTACAATGAGCAGTTCTTC. Protein sequence: CATSRVGLGYNEQFF.

This chain links TRBV20-1 with TRBJ2-7; D is perhaps TRBD2 (5 bases). Trimming shortened V by 7 bases and J by 9 bases, and 16 bases separated the two germline ends. The germline CDR1 and CDR2 sequences are DFQATT and SNEGSKA (reference sequence). The CDR3 has 11 residues. DNA for the CDR3: TGCAGTGGGGGTGCGGGTGTGCGGCAGTACTTC. Amino acids: CSGGAGVRQYF.

In this sample, this clonotype turned up many times. This chain connects TRBV18 to TRBJ1-5, with D uncertain. V dropped 6 bases and J dropped 4 bases, with 10 bases sitting between them. This CDR3 spans 13 amino acids. Germline V gives CDR1 KGHSH, CDR2 LQKENI. The CDR3 DNA reads as TGTGCCAGCTCTCGGACCGAGAATCAGCCCCAGCATTTT. Its protein is CASSRTENQPQHF.

In its sample, this clonotype was seen many times. This chain joins TRBV18 and TRBJ2-5; tentative D call: TRBD1 (5 bases). In germline, CDR1 is KGHSH, CDR2 LQKENI. V dropped 2 bases and J dropped 5 bases, with 15 bases sitting between them. CDR3 size: 15 residues. CDR3 nucleotide sequence: TGTGCCAGCTCACCAGGACACCTGTCCGGGGAGACCCAGTACTTC. It translates to CASSPGHLSGETQYF. Variable domain in full (rest from reference TRBV18 and TRBJ2-5): NAGVMQNPRHLVRRRGQEARLRCSPMKGHSHVYWYRQLPEEGLKFMVYLQKENIIDESGMPKERFSAEFPKEGPSILRIQQVVRGDSAAYFCASSPGHLSGETQYFGPGTRLLVL.

The genes are TRBV20-1 and TRBJ1-1; D not certain. The CDR3 is 13 amino acids. V was shortened by 3 bases and J by 4 bases, with 12 bases between the two germline ends. Germline V gives CDR1 DFQATT, CDR2 SNEGSKA (reference sequence). The CDR3 is CSASGGVGTEAFF. In nucleotides, the CDR3 is TGCAGTGCTAGTGGCGGTGTCGGCACTGAAGCTTTCTTT.

In its sample, this clonotype was seen many times. The gene calls are TRBV29-1 and TRBJ2-7; no clear D gene. V was pared by 4 bases and J by 1 base, with 11 bases between. This CDR3 is built from 13 residues. CDR1 and CDR2 (germline): SQVTM, ANQGSEA. Here the CDR3 DNA reads TGCAGCGTTGCCCCAACTACTTCCTACGAGCAGTACTTC. Translating it yields CSVAPTTSYEQYF.

This clonotype was picked up many times. V usage is TRBV5-6 and J usage is TRBJ1-2; a weak D match, TRBD1 (6 bases). This CDR3 has 9 amino acids. CDR1 is SGHDT, CDR2 YYEEEE, per germline. Here the CDR3 DNA reads TGTGTCCCAGGGGACGGCTACACCTTC. As protein: CVPGDGYTF.

The chain links TRBV11-2 to TRBJ2-7, with 10 bases aligning to TRBD2. V shed 5 bases, J shed 4 bases, and the junction held 8 bases outside the gene matches. The CDR3 extends over 15 amino acids. Germline V CDR1 and CDR2: SGHAT, FQNNGV. CDR3 region: CASSGLAGAGYEQYF. Written as DNA, the CDR3 is TGTGCCAGCAGCGGTCTAGCGGGGGCCGGTTACGAGCAGTACTTC.

This clonotype was found many times. The chain recombines TRBV5-1 with TRBJ2-3, with D uncertain. The V and J ends lost 6 bases and 1 base respectively, with 3 bases between them. Germline lookup yields CDR1 SGHRS and CDR2 YFSETQ. There are 11 residues in the CDR3. The CDR3 bases are TGCGCCAGCAAGGGCACAGATACGCAGTATTTT. Translating it yields CASKGTDTQYF.

This clonotype showed up many times. The chain recombines TRBV6-1 with TRBJ2-5, with 9 positions matching TRBD2. The CDR3 length is 15 residues. Trimming at V came to 4 bases and at J to 0 bases, leaving 3 bases not matched to a gene. Per germline, CDR1 MNHNS and CDR2 SASEGT. Here the CDR3 DNA reads TGTGCCAGCAGTGGTGTAGCGGGGGACCAAGAGACCCAGTACTTC. Its protein is CASSGVAGDQETQYF.

Comments on this clonotype: A much bigger clone sits one base away, suggesting this may be a read error. The J gene is TRBJ2-7, the V gene TRBV18, with D perhaps TRBD2 (6 bases). Germline CDR1 reads KGHSH; CDR2 reads LQKENI. The length of the CDR3 is 14 residues. Trimming removed 1 base at V and 5 bases at J, with 12 bases between. The CDR3 DNA follows: TGTGCCAGCTCACCACAGGCAGGGAGGAACGAGCAGTACTTC. The encoded protein is CASSPQAGRNEQYF.